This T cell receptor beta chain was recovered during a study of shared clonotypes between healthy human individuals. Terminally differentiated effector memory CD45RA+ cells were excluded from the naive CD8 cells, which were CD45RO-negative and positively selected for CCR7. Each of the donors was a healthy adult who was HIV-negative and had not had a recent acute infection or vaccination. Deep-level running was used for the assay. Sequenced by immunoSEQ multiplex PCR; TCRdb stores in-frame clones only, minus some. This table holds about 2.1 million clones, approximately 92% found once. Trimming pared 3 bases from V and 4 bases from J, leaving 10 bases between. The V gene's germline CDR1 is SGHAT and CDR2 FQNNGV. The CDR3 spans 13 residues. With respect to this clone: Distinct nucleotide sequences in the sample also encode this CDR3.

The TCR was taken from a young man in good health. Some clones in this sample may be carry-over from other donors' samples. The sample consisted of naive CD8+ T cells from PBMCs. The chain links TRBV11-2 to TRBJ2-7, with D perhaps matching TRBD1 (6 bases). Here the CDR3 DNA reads TGTGCCAGCAGCTTCGGCAGGGGATACGAGCAGTACTTC. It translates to CASSFGRGYEQYF. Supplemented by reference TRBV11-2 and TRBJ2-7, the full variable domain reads EAGVAQSPRYKIIEKRQSVAFWCNPISGHATLYWYQQILGQGPKLLIQFQNNGVVDDSQLPKDRFSAERLKGVDSTLKIQPAKLEDSAVYLCASSFGRGYEQYFGPGTRLTVT.